This T cell receptor (beta chain) was sequenced in a study of blood T cell repertoires in COVID-19. Study details: PBMCs, B-cell-depleted T cells, or T cells were the source of the cDNA or gDNA that made up the material.

The trim removed 7 bases at V and 3 bases at J, leaving 4 bases unmatched. CDR1 is SNHLY and CDR2 is FYNNEI in the germline V gene. The CDR3 is 14 amino acids. Repertoires were generated with immunoSEQ multiplex PCR, while TCRdb's copy carries only in-frame clones and drops some. The sample lists roughly 260,000 clones, 85% to 90% occurring once. This clone showed up just once. The sample comprised peripheral blood. V usage is TRBV2 and J usage is TRBJ2-3, with TRBD1 identical over 10 bases. The sequence was obtained from a woman between 40 and 55 years old with acute or convalescent COVID-19. The CDR3 protein is CASILGQGTDTQYF. The CDR3 nucleotides are TGTGCCAGCATACTGGGACAGGGGACAGATACGCAGTATTTT.